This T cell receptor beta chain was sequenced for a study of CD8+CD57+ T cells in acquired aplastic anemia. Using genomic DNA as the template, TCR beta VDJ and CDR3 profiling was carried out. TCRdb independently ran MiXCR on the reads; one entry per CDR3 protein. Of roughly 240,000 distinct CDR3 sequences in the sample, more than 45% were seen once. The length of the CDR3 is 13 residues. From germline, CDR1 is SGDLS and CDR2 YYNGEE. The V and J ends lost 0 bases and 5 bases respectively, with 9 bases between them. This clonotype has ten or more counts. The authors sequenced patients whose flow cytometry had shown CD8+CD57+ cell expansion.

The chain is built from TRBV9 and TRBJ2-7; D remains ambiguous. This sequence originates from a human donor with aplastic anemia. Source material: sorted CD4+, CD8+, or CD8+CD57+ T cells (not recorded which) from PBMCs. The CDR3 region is CASSVESLDEQYF. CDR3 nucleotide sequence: TGTGCCAGCAGCGTAGAATCCTTAGACGAGCAGTACTTC.